The 5 T cell receptor beta chains below were found in one sample sequenced in a study of T cells after yellow fever vaccination (dated by TCRdb to between 2018 and 2021). Library creation used 5' RACE. Sequencing took place on an Illumina NovaSeq 6000. The raw public reads went through TCRdb reprocessing: fastp at Q25, MiXCR clone calling, in-frame beta chains kept. Here each entry gathers all rows of one CDR3 protein and keeps the most common genes and DNA. This sample lists 350,000 to 450,000 distinct CDR3 sequences; 18% were detected once. About 18% of the sample goes to the ten largest clones. In light of the paper, this sample's treatment or condition label describes: live attenuated yellow fever vaccine strain. Sequencing was performed on PBMCs, taken before the yellow fever booster vaccination. The receptor set was obtained from a man younger than 35 who received the YFV17D yellow fever vaccine.

The rearrangement uses TRBV7-9 and TRBJ2-2; D remains unclear. Trimming stripped 4 bases from V and 1 base from J, with 10 bases between. CDR1 and CDR2 from the germline V gene are SEHNR and FQNEAQ (reference sequence). The CDR3 length is 15 residues. This CDR3 is CASSYIDKNTGELFF. CDR3 DNA: TGTGCCAGCAGCTATATTGACAAGAACACCGGGGAGCTGTTTTTT.

This clonotype was found a few times. This chain connects TRBV10-2 to TRBJ2-7, with TRBD1 as a possible D gene (6 bases). Between the trimmed V and J ends, which lost 6 bases and 1 base, there was a span of 10 bases. Germline V CDR1 and CDR2: WSHSY, SAAADI. This CDR3 contains 13 residues. The CDR3 loop is CASRQGRSYEQYV. The CDR3 DNA is TGCGCCAGCAGGCAGGGGAGATCCTACGAGCAGTACGTC.

CDR3 protein: CATRPGSDTQYF. DNA for the CDR3: TGTGCCACGAGACCGGGGTCAGATACGCAGTATTTT. This chain uses TRBV6-2 or TRBV6-3 with TRBJ2-3, with a weak D call TRBD2 (5 bases). V dropped 10 bases and J dropped 4 bases, with 12 bases sitting between them. CDR1 and CDR2 (germline): MNHEY, SVGEGT. There are 12 residues in the CDR3.

This clonotype was observed a handful of times. This chain connects TRBV29-1 to TRBJ2-7; D perhaps matches TRBD1 (5 bases). Germline V gives CDR1 SQVTM, CDR2 ANQGSEA. This CDR3 is 12 amino acids long. Between the trimmed V and J ends, which lost 6 bases and 7 bases, there was a span of 16 bases. The CDR3: CSVHQVGQEQYF. The CDR3 DNA is TGCAGCGTGCACCAGGTGGGGCAGGAGCAGTACTTC.

This clonotype has a handful of counts. The V and J genes are TRBV5-1 and TRBJ2-1; TRBD2 matches 7 bases. Germline V gene sequence: CDR1 SGHRS, CDR2 YFSETQ. The junction had 9 bases not matched to a gene; V was cut back by 4 bases and J by 5 bases. This CDR3 is built from 15 residues. CDR3 in DNA: TGCGCCAGCAGCACGGGACTAACCGTTAACAATGAGCAGTTCTTC. It specifies CASSTGLTVNNEQFF.